This T cell receptor (beta chain) is from a study of identical twins. Many counts were recorded for this clonotype. TCRdb analysed the 5' RACE reads with MiXCR anew, one entry per CDR3 protein. The repertoire includes 200,000 to 250,000 distinct CDR3 sequences, over 9.5% of them detected once, and roughly 10% sits in the top ten. The germline gives CDR1 SGHAT, CDR2 FQNNGV. The CDR3 sequence is 13 residues long. Trimming took 5 bases from V and 7 from J, leaving 12 bases between them. The gene calls are TRBV11-2 and TRBJ2-1; D uncertain. The sequenced sample consisted of memory T cells sorted from blood. The sequence came from a man over 45 in good health. The CDR3, as DNA: TGTGCCAGCAGCCCACCAAACAGTAATGAGCAGTTCTTC. Translating gives CASSPPNSNEQFF.